This entry lists 4 T cell receptor beta chains sequenced from one sample in a study of cytomegalovirus exposure and HLA in healthy donors. Primers included in the PCR were 60 Vbeta and 13 Jbeta primers. Assay used: immunoSEQ multiplex PCR; TCRdb lists only in-frame clones, some missing. Of roughly 150,000 clones listed, roughly 80% are singletons. Sequencing used PBMCs. The receptors were sampled from a woman between 40 and 55 years old in good health and CMV-seropositive.

The chain employs TRBV28 and TRBJ2-5, with 11 nucleotides matching TRBD2. The germline gives CDR1 MDHEN, CDR2 SYDVKM. J was trimmed by 3 bases and V by 1 base; bases with no gene match: 1. The CDR3 loop spans 15 amino acids. CDR3 bases: TGTGCCAGCAGTTTATCGACTAGCGGGAAAGAGACCCAGTACTTC. Translation: CASSLSTSGKETQYF.

The chain combines TRBV18 with TRBJ2-7, with 7 nucleotides matching TRBD2. CDR1 is KGHSH, CDR2 LQKENI, per germline. J gave up 4 bases and V 5 bases, and 8 bases lay outside the gene matches. The CDR3 contains 14 residues. CDR3 loop: CASSKGTNGYEQYF. CDR3 DNA: TGTGCCAGCTCAAAGGGGACTAATGGTTACGAGCAGTACTTC.

The chain links TRBV4-3 to TRBJ2-1; 10 bases map to TRBD2. The V and J ends lost 1 base and 7 bases, in that order; junction bases with no gene match: 4. Per the germline V gene, CDR1 is LGHNA and CDR2 is YSLEER. This CDR3 comprises 15 residues. The CDR3 nucleotides are TGCGCCAGCAGCCAAGGAGCGGGGGGGCGGAATGAGCAGTTCTTC. This sequence encodes CASSQGAGGRNEQFF.

This clone was seen more than once but under ten times. This chain links TRBV7-8 with TRBJ2-7, with D maybe TRBD2 (5 bases). Trimming took 1 base from V and 6 from J, leaving 16 bases between them. CDR3 length: 15 residues. The germline gives CDR1 SGHVS, CDR2 FQNEAQ. The chain's CDR3 is CASSLESLAVGEQYF. Here the CDR3 DNA reads TGTGCCAGCAGCTTAGAGTCCCTAGCAGTGGGCGAGCAGTACTTC.